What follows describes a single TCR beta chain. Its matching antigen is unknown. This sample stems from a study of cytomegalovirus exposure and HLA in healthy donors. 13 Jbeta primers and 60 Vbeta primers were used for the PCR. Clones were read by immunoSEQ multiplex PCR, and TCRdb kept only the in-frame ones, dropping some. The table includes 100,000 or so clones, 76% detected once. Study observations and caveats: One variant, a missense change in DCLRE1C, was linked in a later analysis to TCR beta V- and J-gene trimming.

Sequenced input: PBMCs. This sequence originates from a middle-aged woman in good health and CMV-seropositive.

The CDR3 DNA is TGTGCCAGCAGCTTAGCGTCGGGGTCAGAATCACCCCTCCACTTT. Its protein product is CASSLASGSESPLHF. V and J are TRBV7-9 and TRBJ1-6; no clear D. Trimming removed 0 bases from V and 10 bases from J, with 13 bases in between. CDR1 is SEHNR, CDR2 FQNEAQ, per germline (reference sequence). CDR3 length: 15 amino acids.